The next 14 T cell receptor beta chains were all read from a single sample in a study of blood T cells in healthy people across ages. Primed by a sample-barcoded 5' primer and a J-beta primer mix, a second PCR proceeded for about 6 to 11 cycles. TCRdb analysed the 5' RACE reads with MiXCR anew, one entry per CDR3 protein. This table holds approximately 1,000,000 distinct CDR3 sequences, around 45% found once. Sequencing was done on a sample of blood. The receptor set was obtained from a woman in her fifties or sixties in good health.

In this sample, this clonotype turned up a few times. This chain links TRBV11-2 with TRBJ2-3, with TRBD2 matching 7 bases. Germline V gene lookup returns CDR1 SGHAT and CDR2 FQNNGV. The CDR3 has 15 amino acids. V lost 5 bases and J lost 4; bases outside the gene matches: 9. The CDR3 nucleotides are TGTGCCAGCAGCCCGAGGACTAGTTTCGCAGATACGCAGTATTTT. Translated, it gives CASSPRTSFADTQYF.

This clonotype was seen more than once but under ten times. The genes are TRBV6-6 and TRBJ2-7; TRBD1 matches at 7 bases. Germline trimming cut 3 bases from V and 3 bases from J; bases unmatched to any gene: 8. Germline CDR1 and CDR2: MNHNY and SVGAGI (reference sequence). The CDR3 totals 15 residues. CDR3 amino acids: CASSYGTTGSYEQYF. CDR3 bases: TGTGCCAGCAGTTATGGGACGACAGGGAGCTACGAGCAGTACTTC.

V usage is TRBV28 and J usage is TRBJ2-3; TRBD1 matches at 7 bases. Germline V gene sequence: CDR1 MDHEN, CDR2 SYDVKM. V gave up 3 bases and J gave up 2 bases; unmatched junction bases: 14. This CDR3 is 18 amino acids long. CDR3 in DNA: TGTGCCAGCAGTTTCCCCCTTCACAGGGGCAGAGACACAGATACGCAGTATTTT. This gives the protein CASSFPLHRGRDTDTQYF.

The gene calls are TRBV20-1 and TRBJ2-3; TRBD2 agrees at 11 bases. The V segment lost 5 bases and the J segment 0 bases; nucleotides outside the gene matches: 4. Germline values: CDR1 DFQATT, CDR2 SNEGSKA (reference sequence). CDR3 length: 15 amino acids. CDR3 nucleotide sequence: TGCAGTGCTGCTAGACTAGCGGGAAGCACAGATACGCAGTATTTT. Translated: CSAARLAGSTDTQYF.

The chain recombines TRBV20-1 with TRBJ1-6; D gene unclear. V was cut by 3 bases and J by 6 bases, with 12 bases left in between. Germline lookup yields CDR1 DFQATT and CDR2 SNEGSKA (reference sequence). CDR3 size: 14 residues. CDR3 nucleotide sequence: TGCAGTGCTAGGACGAGTCCGGGTAATTCACCCCTCCACTTT. Amino acids: CSARTSPGNSPLHF.

This clonotype showed up just a few times. The V gene is TRBV28, the J gene TRBJ2-7; D is unclear. The CDR3 has 14 amino acids. The V end was cut by 8 bases, the J end by 3 bases, with 17 bases between. Germline loops: CDR1 MDHEN, CDR2 SYDVKM. Written as DNA, the CDR3 is TGTGCCAGCCTCTCCTCAATGGGCGACTACGAGCAGTACTTC. This sequence encodes CASLSSMGDYEQYF.

This clonotype has only a few counts. The rearrangement joins TRBV13 to TRBJ2-7; 9 nucleotides line up with TRBD1. Germline CDR1 PRHDT, CDR2 FYEKMQ (reference sequence). The CDR3 covers 15 residues. The trim removed 2 bases at V and 3 bases at J, leaving 5 bases unmatched. CDR3 DNA: TGTGCCAGCAGCTTACAGCGGACAGGGGTCTACGAGCAGTACTTC. Translated: CASSLQRTGVYEQYF.

With regard to this clonotype: This may stem from a read error, because a much larger clone lies one nucleotide away. This chain joins TRBV20-1 and TRBJ2-1; D gene unclear. V gave up 3 bases and J gave up 10 bases, with 19 bases separating them. Per the germline V gene, CDR1 is DFQATT and CDR2 is SNEGSKA (reference sequence). The CDR3 totals 14 residues. CDR3 region: CSASGIQNSYEQFF. The DNA for the CDR3 is TGCAGTGCTAGTGGGATACAGAATTCCTACGAGCAGTTCTTC.

A few counts support this clonotype. This chain connects TRBV20-1 to TRBJ2-3; 8 bases fit TRBD2. This CDR3 spans 13 amino acids. V shed 1 base and J 8 bases; nucleotides not matched to a gene: 5. Germline lookup yields CDR1 DFQATT and CDR2 SNEGSKA (reference sequence). This CDR3 reads CSARVDGRGTQYF. The CDR3 nucleotides are TGCAGTGCTAGAGTGGACGGGAGGGGTACGCAGTATTTT.

As regards this clonotype: A clone one base away is much larger, so this may be a read error. The rearrangement links TRBV3-1 to TRBJ1-6, with D hard to call. Germline V gives CDR1 LGHDT, CDR2 YNNKEL (reference sequence). The CDR3 is 15 amino acids. DNA for the CDR3: TGTGCCAGCAGTCGCGGCGAGGTATATAATTTACCCCTCCACTTT. Amino acid sequence: CASSRGEVYNLPLHF.

The rearrangement joins TRBV13 to TRBJ2-5; TRBD2 aligns across 12 bases. CDR3 size: 16 residues. The germline V gene encodes CDR1 PRHDT and CDR2 FYEKMQ (reference sequence). J lost 7 bases, V lost 5 bases, and 11 bases had no gene match. CDR3 DNA: TGTGCCAGCAGCAATGGACTAGCGGGGCCCGGGGGGACCCAGTACTTC. Translated, it gives CASSNGLAGPGGTQYF.

This chain joins TRBV27 and TRBJ2-1; D is ambiguous. Germline CDR1 and CDR2: MNHEY and SMNVEV (reference sequence). Trimming shortened V by 7 bases and J by 8 bases, and 9 bases separated the two germline ends. The CDR3 has 11 residues. Here the CDR3 reads CASTHLDEQFF. The CDR3 region has the DNA TGTGCCAGCACCCACTTGGATGAGCAGTTCTTC.

This clonotype was found a few times. V and J are TRBV11-2 and TRBJ2-3; D ambiguous. CDR3 length equals 12 residues. Germline CDR1 SGHAT, CDR2 FQNNGV. The V gene lost 5 bases and the J gene lost 5 bases, with 8 bases spanning the gap. CDR3 sequence (DNA): TGTGCCAGCAGCCGCTATGGAGATACGCAGTATTTT. Translating gives CASSRYGDTQYF. Based on the CDR3 plus reference TRBV11-2 and TRBJ2-3, the full variable domain is EAGVAQSPRYKIIEKRQSVAFWCNPISGHATLYWYQQILGQGPKLLIQFQNNGVVDDSQLPKDRFSAERLKGVDSTLKIQPAKLEDSAVYLCASSRYGDTQYFGPGTRLTVL.

A single count supports this clonotype. V is TRBV4-2 and J is TRBJ2-5; D remains ambiguous. From germline, CDR1 is LGHNA and CDR2 YNFKEQ. This CDR3 has 15 amino acids. V lost 1 base to trimming and J lost 4 bases, with 13 bases between them. The CDR3 bases are TGTGCCAGCAGCCAAGGCGGTGGCTATAGAGAGACCCAGTACTTC. Its protein is CASSQGGGYRETQYF.